The 20 T cell receptor beta chains below come from one sample, sequenced in a study of radiotherapy plus CTLA-4 blockade in lung cancer. Here immunoSEQ multiplex PCR was the method, and the copy in TCRdb shows in-frame clones only, minus some. The profile shows 50,000 or so clones, 65% to 80% of them singletons. Specimen: peripheral blood, collected from a patient treated with radiotherapy plus ipilimumab. The origin of the receptors is a human donor with non-small cell lung cancer who had a partial response to radiotherapy plus ipilimumab.

The chain combines TRBV5-1 with TRBJ2-7; D unclear. The CDR3 length is 12 residues. Germline V gene lookup returns CDR1 SGHRS and CDR2 YFSETQ. V dropped 1 base and J dropped 7 bases, with 9 bases sitting between them. The CDR3 sequence is CASSLNVREQYF. CDR3 nucleotide sequence: TGCGCCAGCAGCTTGAACGTGCGGGAGCAGTACTTC.

The gene calls are TRBV12-2 and TRBJ1-4. TRBV12-2 is listed as a pseudogene. The CDR3 spans 15 residues. The DNA for the CDR3 is TGTGCAAGTCGCGCTGGGGGAGGAGCTAATGAAAAACTGTTTTTT. Protein: CASRAGGGANEKLFF.

The V call is TRBV18, the J call TRBJ1-4; 7 nucleotides align to TRBD1. The CDR3 extends over 15 amino acids. Trimming took 2 bases from V and 8 from J; bases not matched to a gene: 8. Germline V gene sequence: CDR1 KGHSH, CDR2 LQKENI. The CDR3 loop reads CASSPLTGAGEKLFF. CDR3 sequence (DNA): TGTGCCAGCTCACCATTAACAGGGGCGGGCGAAAAACTGTTTTTT.

This clone showed up many times. The chain uses TRBV15 and TRBJ2-7; TRBD1 agrees at 7 bases. The V and J ends lost 0 bases and 3 bases, in that order; junction bases with no gene match: 5. The CDR3 is 15 amino acids. The germline CDR1 and CDR2 sequences are LNHNV and YYDKDF (reference sequence). Written as DNA, the CDR3 is TGTGCCACCAGCAGAGATTGGACAGGAAACTACGAGCAGTACTTC. Translated, it gives CATSRDWTGNYEQYF.

The rearrangement links TRBV18 to TRBJ1-1, with D uncertain. The germline CDR1 and CDR2 sequences are KGHSH and LQKENI. The CDR3 loop spans 14 amino acids. V was pared by 2 bases and J by 0 bases, with 7 bases between. The CDR3 protein is CASSPGRMNTEAFF. The CDR3 DNA follows: TGTGCCAGCTCACCAGGGAGGATGAACACTGAAGCTTTCTTT.

The V and J genes are TRBV9 and TRBJ2-2; TRBD2 is a possible D gene (5 bases). Germline lookup yields CDR1 SGDLS and CDR2 YYNGEE. The CDR3 sequence is 15 residues long. V was trimmed by 4 bases and J by 0 bases, leaving 10 bases between them. The CDR3 protein is CASSLKGANTGELFF. The DNA of the CDR3 is TGTGCCAGCAGCTTAAAGGGAGCGAACACCGGGGAGCTGTTTTTT.

This clone was seen only once. The CDR3 region is CASSNGGGSWDLALWYGYTF. Here the CDR3 DNA reads TGTGCCAGTAGCAATGGGGGGGGGTCCTGGGACTTGGCGTTGTGGTATGGCTACACCTTC. The V and J genes are TRBV19 and TRBJ1-2; maybe TRBD1 (5 bases). The CDR3 totals 20 residues. Germline CDR1 LNHDA, CDR2 SQIVND (reference sequence). Trimming left V 6 bases short and J 5 bases short, with 34 bases between.

The V and J genes are TRBV7-3 and TRBJ1-1, with D maybe TRBD1 (6 bases). This CDR3 contains 15 residues. Trimming cost V 4 bases and J 1 base, with 13 bases left between them. Germline values: CDR1 SGHTA, CDR2 FQGTGA. CDR3 sequence: CASSSADSENTEAFF. The DNA for the CDR3 is TGTGCCAGCAGCTCGGCGGACAGCGAGAACACTGAAGCTTTCTTT. Supplemented by reference TRBV7-3 and TRBJ1-1, the full variable domain reads GAGVSQTPSNKVTEKGKYVELRCDPISGHTALYWYRQSLGQGPEFLIYFQGTGAADDSGLPNDRFFAVRPEGSVSTLKIQRTERGDSAVYLCASSSADSENTEAFFGQGTRLTVV.

The chain uses TRBV9 and TRBJ2-3, with D maybe TRBD2 (6 bases). V shed 0 bases and J shed 0 bases, with 14 bases lying between them. The CDR3 has 17 residues. Germline-derived CDR1 and CDR2 are SGDLS and YYNGEE. Here the CDR3 DNA reads TGTGCCAGCAGCGTAGTCCCTTCGGCGGGGAGCACAGATACGCAGTATTTT. This encodes CASSVVPSAGSTDTQYF.

Turning to this clone: One end of the junction does not line up with germline, which may come from a read error. The chain employs TRBV27 and TRBJ2-3; 10 nucleotides agree with TRBD1. Germline values: CDR1 MNHEY, CDR2 SMNVEV (reference sequence). The CDR3 extends over 15 amino acids. The CDR3, as DNA: TGTGTCAGCAGTTCTGAGACAGGGGGCGCGGATACGCAGTATTTT. Its protein product is CVSSSETGGADTQYF.

This rearrangement joins TRBV19 to TRBJ2-3; D perhaps matches TRBD2 (5 bases). The V and J ends lost 1 base and 3 bases respectively, with 20 bases between them. The germline V gene encodes CDR1 LNHDA and CDR2 SQIVND (reference sequence). This CDR3 spans 18 amino acids. CDR3 sequence: CASSIGPLGSQRTDTQYF. In DNA, the CDR3 is TGTGCCAGTAGTATAGGACCACTAGGCTCCCAGCGTACAGATACGCAGTATTTT.

The genes are TRBV6-5 and TRBJ2-1; no definite D call. V was cut by 0 bases and J by 7 bases, with 7 bases left in between. This CDR3 spans 13 amino acids. In germline, CDR1 is MNHEY, CDR2 SVGAGI. The CDR3 spells CASSYSTKNEQFF. The CDR3 coding sequence is TGTGCCAGCAGTTACTCAACTAAAAATGAGCAGTTCTTC.

This clone was picked up a small number of times. V gene TRBV30 combines with J gene TRBJ1-1; D call uncertain. The germline V and J ends were trimmed by 0 bases and 9 bases, with 11 bases remaining between them. This CDR3 comprises 12 residues. Looked up from germline, CDR1 is GTSNPN and CDR2 is SVGIG (reference sequence). CDR3 nucleotide sequence: TGTGCCTGGAGTGTTATGACACCAAAAGCTTTCTTT. This gives the protein CAWSVMTPKAFF.

The chain has TRBV14 and TRBJ1-4; D is possibly TRBD1 (5 bases). CDR1 is SGHDN, CDR2 FVKESK, per germline. V was shortened by 6 bases and J by 5 bases, with 13 bases between the two germline ends. CDR3 length: 14 residues. CDR3 region: CASRGGRQNEKLFF. In nucleotides, the CDR3 is TGTGCCAGCAGGGGGGGACGGCAGAATGAAAAACTGTTTTTT. Variable domain in full (rest from reference TRBV14 and TRBJ1-4): EAGVTQFPSHSVIEKGQTVTLRCDPISGHDNLYWYRRVMGKEIKFLLHFVKESKQDESGMPNNRFLAERTGGTYSTLKVQPAELEDSGVYFCASRGGRQNEKLFFGSGTQLSVL.

The chain has TRBV2 and TRBJ2-5, with TRBD2 matching 10 bases. The CDR3 totals 15 residues. V shed 5 bases, J shed 5 bases, and the junction held 8 bases outside the gene matches. CDR1 is SNHLY and CDR2 is FYNNEI in the germline V gene. The CDR3, as DNA: TGTGCCAGCAGTACTACTAGCGGGAAAGGGGAGACCCAGTACTTC. Translating it yields CASSTTSGKGETQYF.

The gene calls are TRBV28 and TRBJ2-7; 8 bases align to TRBD2. The germline CDR1 and CDR2 sequences are MDHEN and SYDVKM. The CDR3 length is 18 residues. V was pared by 5 bases and J by 6 bases, with 21 bases of the junction left unmatched. CDR3 sequence: CASSQPAVAGLLSGEQYF. CDR3 bases: TGTGCCAGCAGTCAACCGGCAGTAGCGGGGCTGCTCTCGGGCGAGCAGTACTTC.

The J gene is TRBJ2-2, the V gene TRBV18; tentative D call: TRBD2 (6 bases). Germline V gives CDR1 KGHSH, CDR2 LQKENI. This CDR3 is built from 15 residues. The V end lost 2 bases, the J end lost 7 bases, and 14 bases lay between the germline ends. Written as DNA, the CDR3 is TGTGCCAGCTCACCAGGTCTAGCGACCCACGGGGAGCTGTTTTTT. This encodes CASSPGLATHGELFF.

The rearrangement links TRBV19 to TRBJ2-7; tentative D call: TRBD2 (6 bases). The V and J ends lost 4 bases and 3 bases respectively, with 7 bases between them. There are 12 residues in the CDR3. The germline gives CDR1 LNHDA, CDR2 SQIVND (reference sequence). The CDR3 region has the DNA TGTGCCAGTAGTAAGACTAGCTACGAGCAGTACTTC. This gives the protein CASSKTSYEQYF.

The rearrangement joins TRBV5-1 to TRBJ2-7; TRBD2 aligns across 9 bases. Trimming cost V 4 bases and J 4 bases; bases outside gene matches: 9. Per germline, CDR1 SGHRS and CDR2 YFSETQ. CDR3 length: 15 amino acids. The CDR3 sequence: CASSPPLAGPYEQYF. CDR3 bases: TGCGCCAGCAGCCCACCCCTAGCGGGGCCGTACGAGCAGTACTTC.

The chain links TRBV5-8 to TRBJ1-1, with TRBD1 identical over 9 bases. V lost 3 bases and J lost 4; bases outside the gene matches: 13. The CDR3 runs to 17 residues. Germline V gene sequence: CDR1 SGHTS, CDR2 YDEGEE. CDR3 sequence reads: CASSWTGTGIKGTEAFF. For the CDR3, the DNA is TGTGCCAGCAGCTGGACCGGGACAGGGATTAAGGGCACTGAAGCTTTCTTT.